This T cell receptor beta chain was profiled in a study of cytomegalovirus exposure and HLA in healthy donors. Germline V CDR1 and CDR2: SGDLS, YYNGEE. The CDR3 loop spans 18 amino acids. V dropped 4 bases and J dropped 2; count of bases not matched to a gene: 12. Use of 60 Vbeta and 13 Jbeta primers characterized the PCR. Assay: immunoSEQ multiplex PCR; the TCRdb copy retains only in-frame clones and omits some. The sample comprises a few hundred thousand clones, approximately 84% of which are singletons, and around 0.57% rests with the top ten. This clone was picked up a small number of times. Material for sequencing was PBMCs. J is TRBJ2-6 and V is TRBV9; 7 nucleotides match TRBD1. This TCR derives from a woman aged 40 to 50 in good health and CMV-seronegative. The CDR3 nucleotides are TGTGCCAGCAGCACCGGGACAGTCGGAAGCCCTGGGGCCAACGTCCTGACTTTC. Its translation is CASSTGTVGSPGANVLTF. Using reference TRBV9 and TRBJ2-6 for the parts outside the CDR3, the full variable domain is DSGVTQTPKHLITATGQRVTLRCSPRSGDLSVYWYQQSLDQGLQFLIQYYNGEERAKGNILERFSAQQFPDLHSELNLSSLELGDSALYFCASSTGTVGSPGANVLTFGAGSRLTVL.